The clone carrying this TCR beta chain was recorded only once. Its specificity is not known. The CDR3 is 16 amino acids. Germline V lookup: CDR1 SNHLY, CDR2 FYNNEI. V dropped 6 bases and J dropped 4; count of bases not matched to a gene: 6. These data are taken from a study of shared clonotypes between healthy human individuals. Study conclusions and caveats: A generally larger estimated richness was seen in naive subsets than in memory subsets. The low donor count limited represented genetic and exposure-history diversity.

Positively selected for CCR7, the CD45RO-negative cells used as naive CD8 cells excluded terminally differentiated effector memory CD45RA+ cells. Donors comprised healthy HIV-negative adults lacking recent acute infections or vaccinations. Only in-frame clones appear in the TCRdb table, and some are missing; sequencing was by immunoSEQ multiplex PCR. The table shows around 1.9 million clones, with 80% to 95% occurring only once. Specimen: naive CD8+ T cells from PBMCs. The TCR originated in a man aged 18 to 29 in good health. Some clones in this sample may be carry-over from other donors' samples. V gene TRBV2 combines with J gene TRBJ2-3, with 14 bases lining up with TRBD2. CDR3 sequence (DNA): TGTGCCAGCAGCGGGGGACTAGCGGGAGACCCAGATACGCAGTATTTT. This translates into CASSGGLAGDPDTQYF.